These 18 T cell receptor beta chains were sequenced from one sample in a study of blood T cells in healthy people across ages. Primed by a sample-barcoded 5' primer and a J-beta primer mix, a second PCR proceeded for about 6 to 12 cycles. TCRdb re-called the 5' RACE reads through MiXCR, storing one row per CDR3 protein. The data show around 850,000 distinct CDR3 sequences, 35% to 40% seen once. Specimen: blood. The receptors stem from a man aged 18 to 29 in good health.

On this clonotype: An end of the junction differs from the germline gene, which may be a read error. V gene TRBV12-3 or TRBV12-4 combines with J gene TRBJ1-6; D unclear. CDR3 length: 13 residues. CDR3: CASRPIGDSPPHF. The CDR3 DNA reads as TGTGCCAGCAGGCCCATCGGCGACTCACCCCCCCACTTT.

The J gene is TRBJ2-1, the V gene TRBV7-9; 10 bases are shared with TRBD1. CDR3 length: 15 residues. The trim removed 1 base at V and 7 bases at J, leaving 4 bases unmatched. Germline-derived CDR1 and CDR2 are SEHNR and FQNEAQ (reference sequence). The CDR3 sequence is CASSLVGTGENEQFF. The CDR3 region has the DNA TGTGCCAGCAGCTTAGTTGGGACAGGGGAGAATGAGCAGTTCTTC.

This clonotype was observed at least ten times. V and J are TRBV4-3 and TRBJ2-3, with a weak D call TRBD2 (6 bases). V dropped 0 bases and J dropped 0 bases, with 13 bases sitting between them. Germline CDR1 reads LGHNA; CDR2 reads YSLEER. The CDR3 sequence is 17 residues long. CDR3 sequence: CASSQDSGGGSTDTQYF. The CDR3 nucleotides are TGCGCCAGCAGCCAAGATTCGGGTGGGGGGAGCACAGATACGCAGTATTTT.

This clonotype was found a few times. The genes are TRBV5-5 and TRBJ2-1, with 14 bases fitting TRBD2. This CDR3 has 17 amino acids. Germline values: CDR1 SGHKS, CDR2 YYEKEE (reference sequence). V shed 1 base, J shed 8 bases, and the junction held 8 bases outside the gene matches. The CDR3, as DNA: TGTGCCAGCAGCTTGAGTCCCAGACTAGCGGGGGGGCATGAGCAGTTCTTC. As protein: CASSLSPRLAGGHEQFF. Drawing the rest from reference TRBV5-5 and TRBJ2-1, the complete variable domain is DAGVTQSPTHLIKTRGQQVTLRCSPISGHKSVSWYQQVLGQGPQFIFQYYEKEERGRGNFPDRFSARQFPNYSSELNVNALLLGDSALYLCASSLSPRLAGGHEQFFGPGTRLTVL.

Worth noting for this clonotype: This sequence may be a read error, since a much larger clone differs from it by one base. This chain links TRBV5-1 with TRBJ2-3; D is ambiguous. CDR1 is SGHRS and CDR2 is YFSETQ in the germline V gene. The CDR3 contains 13 residues. In DNA form, the CDR3 reads TGCGCCAGCAACTTGATCGGCACAGATACGCAGTATTTT. It encodes CASNLIGTDTQYF.

The chain joins TRBV5-4 to TRBJ1-1, with a possible D match to TRBD1 (5 bases). CDR3 length equals 14 residues. V lost 4 bases to trimming and J lost 4 bases, with 14 bases between them. CDR1 and CDR2 (germline): SGHNT, YYREEE (reference sequence). CDR3 amino acids: CASSLDRGFTEAFF. For the CDR3, the DNA is TGTGCCAGCAGCCTTGATCGGGGGTTCACTGAAGCTTTCTTT.

V and J are TRBV12-3 or TRBV12-4 and TRBJ1-1, with TRBD1 matching 8 bases. The CDR3 consists of 16 residues. Germline trimming cut 5 bases from V and 3 bases from J; bases unmatched to any gene: 11. The CDR3 protein is CASSVRQGIRDTEAFF. The CDR3 bases are TGTGCCAGCAGTGTGAGACAGGGGATTAGGGACACTGAAGCTTTCTTT.

Worth noting for this clonotype: Possible read error: a much larger clone is one base away. J is TRBJ2-3 and V is TRBV7-2, with D tentatively TRBD1 or TRBD2 (5 bases each). Germline V gives CDR1 SGHTA, CDR2 FQGNSA. The CDR3 extends over 13 amino acids. In nucleotides, the CDR3 is TGTGCCACCCATGGGGGTAGCACAGATACGCGGTATTTT. Its translation: CATHGGSTDTRYF.

As regards this clonotype: This may stem from a read error, because a much larger clone lies one nucleotide away. The chain is built from TRBV29-1 and TRBJ2-7; TRBD1 agrees at 7 bases. The CDR3 extends over 15 amino acids. V gave up 6 bases and J gave up 3 bases; unmatched junction bases: 14. Looked up from germline, CDR1 is SQVTM and CDR2 is ANQGSEA. The CDR3 reads CSVQGVETMVYEQYF. The CDR3 DNA is TGCAGCGTCCAGGGGGTAGAGACAATGGTCTACGAGCAGTACTTC.

This clonotype was picked up a small number of times. The rearrangement joins TRBV7-2 to TRBJ1-4; TRBD1 is a possible D gene (6 bases). V lost 1 base to trimming and J lost 1 base, with 10 bases between them. The CDR3 is made up of 16 amino acids. Per the germline V gene, CDR1 is SGHTA and CDR2 is FQGNSA. CDR3 region: CASSLVSQGTNEKLFF. CDR3 bases: TGTGCCAGCAGCTTAGTCTCACAGGGAACTAATGAAAAACTGTTTTTT.

There are a few counts of this clonotype. The rearrangement uses TRBV20-1 and TRBJ1-2; 7 bases line up with TRBD1. With 5 bases clipped from V and 4 bases from J, the junction kept 4 bases outside the gene matches. This CDR3 spans 12 amino acids. CDR1 is DFQATT, CDR2 SNEGSKA, per germline (reference sequence). This CDR3 is CSAATGSYGYTF. The CDR3 nucleotides are TGCAGTGCTGCGACAGGGTCCTATGGCTACACCTTC.

The genes are TRBV5-1 and TRBJ2-1, with D perhaps being TRBD1 or TRBD2 (7 bases each). V lost 0 bases to trimming and J lost 3 bases, with 13 bases between them. CDR3 length: 16 amino acids. The germline V gene encodes CDR1 SGHRS and CDR2 YFSETQ. The CDR3 is CASSLGGGTVYNEQFF. The CDR3 coding sequence is TGCGCCAGCAGCTTGGGGGGGGGGACAGTCTACAATGAGCAGTTCTTC.

Notes on this clonotype: The germline gene is not matched at one end of the junction; a read error may be the cause. The chain has TRBV4-3 and TRBJ2-2; maybe TRBD1 (5 bases). CDR1 is LGHNA, CDR2 YSLEER, per germline. This CDR3 has 16 residues. CDR3 amino acids: CASSQEGSLGAGELFF. The CDR3 coding sequence is TGCGCCAGCAGTCAAGAAGGCTCCCTAGGGGCCGGGGAGCTGTTTTTT.

The chain joins TRBV5-6 to TRBJ2-5; D is ambiguous. Germline V CDR1 and CDR2: SGHDT, YYEEEE. The CDR3 is 14 amino acids. The ends were cut back, 0 bases at V and 5 bases at J, with 11 bases in the middle. CDR3 bases: TGTGCCAGCAGCTTGGAACTTGGATGGGAGACCCAGTACTTC. This gives the protein CASSLELGWETQYF.

The chain is built from TRBV14 and TRBJ2-2; 9 nucleotides match TRBD1. Germline lookup yields CDR1 SGHDN and CDR2 FVKESK. CDR3 size: 17 residues. The ends lost 3 bases at V and 0 bases at J; junction bases unmatched: 5. The CDR3 sequence: CASSHLGQGTNTGELFF. The CDR3 DNA reads as TGTGCCAGCAGCCACTTAGGACAGGGGACGAACACCGGGGAGCTGTTTTTT.

The rearrangement joins TRBV2 to TRBJ1-2; D is possibly TRBD1 (6 bases). Germline V CDR1 and CDR2: SNHLY, FYNNEI. With 6 bases removed from V and 8 bases from J, the gap between germline ends came to 19 bases. The CDR3 contains 14 residues. This chain's CDR3 is CASSVGTLARGYTF. The CDR3 region has the DNA TGTGCCAGCAGCGTCGGGACACTTGCACGCGGCTACACCTTC.

J is TRBJ1-5 and V is TRBV7-2, with 7 bases that match TRBD1. In germline, CDR1 is SGHTA, CDR2 FQGNSA. The J segment lost 7 bases and the V segment lost 3 bases, leaving 3 bases of the junction unmatched. The CDR3 runs to 13 residues. The CDR3 sequence: CASSFSGGQPQHF. CDR3 coding DNA: TGTGCCAGCAGCTTTTCAGGGGGACAGCCCCAGCATTTT.

This clonotype was recorded at least ten times. This chain joins TRBV7-2 and TRBJ1-2; no definite D call. This CDR3 comprises 14 residues. Germline lookup yields CDR1 SGHTA and CDR2 FQGNSA. Trimming removed 1 base from V and 2 bases from J, with 8 bases in between. CDR3 coding DNA: TGTGCCAGCAGCTTAGTAGGGTTGAACTATGGCTACACCTTC. It is translated as CASSLVGLNYGYTF.